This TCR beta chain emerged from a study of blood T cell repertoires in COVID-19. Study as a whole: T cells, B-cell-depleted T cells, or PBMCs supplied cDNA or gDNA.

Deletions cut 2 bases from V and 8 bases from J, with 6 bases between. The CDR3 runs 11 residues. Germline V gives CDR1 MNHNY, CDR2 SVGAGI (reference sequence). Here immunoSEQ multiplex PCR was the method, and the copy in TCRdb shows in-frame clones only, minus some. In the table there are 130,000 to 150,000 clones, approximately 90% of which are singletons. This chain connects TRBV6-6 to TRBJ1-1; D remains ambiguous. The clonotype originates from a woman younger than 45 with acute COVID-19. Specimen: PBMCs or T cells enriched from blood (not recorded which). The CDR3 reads CASSYVTEAFF. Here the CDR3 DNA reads TGTGCCAGCAGTTACGTGACAGAAGCTTTCTTT.